The 8 T cell receptor beta chains in this list originate from one sample, sequenced in a study of blood T cell repertoires in COVID-19. Assay used: immunoSEQ multiplex PCR; TCRdb lists only in-frame clones, some missing. The sample consists of some 320,000 clones, under 90% of them appearing once. Sequencing was done on a sample of PBMCs or T cells enriched from blood (not recorded which). These receptors originate from a man aged 60-69 years who had recovered from COVID-19.

The chain recombines TRBV29-1 with TRBJ2-1, with D maybe TRBD2 (5 bases). CDR1 is SQVTM and CDR2 is ANQGSEA in the germline V gene. The CDR3 is made up of 11 amino acids. V dropped 4 bases and J dropped 9 bases, with 10 bases sitting between them. This CDR3 is CSVVEVGEQFF. DNA for the CDR3: TGCAGCGTTGTGGAGGTAGGTGAGCAGTTCTTC.

Only a few counts were recorded for this clone. The V call is TRBV5-1, the J call TRBJ2-2; tentative D call: TRBD1 (6 bases). The CDR3 has 14 residues. V shed 4 bases and J shed 2 bases, with 9 bases lying between them. Germline V gene lookup returns CDR1 SGHRS and CDR2 YFSETQ. CDR3: CASSKDRNTGELFF. CDR3 DNA: TGCGCCAGCAGCAAGGACAGAAACACCGGGGAGCTGTTTTTT.

The J gene is TRBJ1-5, the V gene TRBV30, with D possibly matching TRBD1 (5 bases). The ends were cut back, 0 bases at V and 4 bases at J, with 16 bases in the middle. The CDR3 contains 16 residues. Germline CDR1 is GTSNPN and CDR2 is SVGIG (reference sequence). Here the CDR3 reads CAWSVNSRQTNQPQHF. As DNA, the CDR3 is TGTGCCTGGAGTGTCAACTCCCGACAGACTAATCAGCCCCAGCATTTT.

This sequence joins TRBV29-1 and TRBJ2-5, with 7 bases lining up with TRBD2. V shed 4 bases and J 2 bases; nucleotides not matched to a gene: 7. This CDR3 spans 14 amino acids. Germline loops: CDR1 SQVTM, CDR2 ANQGSEA. This chain's CDR3 is CSVGWGGIQETQYF. The CDR3 DNA is TGCAGCGTTGGGTGGGGAGGGATTCAAGAGACCCAGTACTTC.

This chain joins TRBV5-1 and TRBJ1-4; a weak D match, TRBD1 (6 bases). There are 15 residues in the CDR3. Per germline, CDR1 SGHRS and CDR2 YFSETQ. Trimming took off 5 bases at V and 2 bases at J, with 13 bases between the two ends. CDR3 protein: CASRSWTATNEKLFF. DNA for the CDR3: TGCGCCAGCAGAAGCTGGACAGCCACTAATGAAAAACTGTTTTTT.

This clone appeared once. The chain carries TRBV5-1 and TRBJ1-3; D uncertain. CDR3 length: 15 amino acids. Germline V gene data show CDR1 as SGHRS and CDR2 as YFSETQ. Trimming took 7 bases from V and 3 from J, leaving 17 bases between them. CDR3 coding DNA: TGCGCCAGCCGGAGGGAAGGGCGGAATGGAAACACCATATATTTT. Translated: CASRREGRNGNTIYF. Combining the CDR3 with reference TRBV5-1 and TRBJ1-3 gives the whole variable domain KAGVTQTPRYLIKTRGQQVTLSCSPISGHRSVSWYQQTPGQGLQFLFEYFSETQRNKGNFPGRFSGRQFSNSRSEMNVSTLELGDSALYLCASRREGRNGNTIYFGEGSWLTVV.

The V call is TRBV7-6, the J call TRBJ1-3, with 7 bases that match TRBD1. This CDR3 is built from 17 residues. J gave up 1 base and V 4 bases, and 10 bases lay outside the gene matches. Per the germline V gene, CDR1 is SGHVS and CDR2 is FNYEAQ. The CDR3 DNA reads TGTGCCAGCAGCTACGCCGGGACAGAAACTTCTGGAAACACCATATATTTT. It encodes CASSYAGTETSGNTIYF.

The rearrangement joins TRBV5-1 to TRBJ2-2; D perhaps matches TRBD1 (5 bases). Germline CDR1 SGHRS, CDR2 YFSETQ. This CDR3 is built from 15 residues. V was cut by 1 base and J by 0 bases, with 7 bases left in between. The CDR3: CASSLPGTNTGELFF. The DNA of the CDR3 is TGCGCCAGCAGCTTGCCAGGGACGAACACCGGGGAGCTGTTTTTT.